This T cell receptor beta chain comes out of a study of cytomegalovirus exposure and HLA in healthy donors. About the study: The same platform was used for the 100 to 150 validation repertoires and the 650 to 800 first-cohort repertoires, a later analysis reported. Findings and limits, study-wide: There were a few CMV-associated chains whose specificity for CMV antigens was confirmed in vitro.

Sequenced by immunoSEQ multiplex PCR; TCRdb stores in-frame clones only, minus some. The repertoire holds 120,000 or so clones, with 75% to 90% as singletons. Trimming at V came to 2 bases and at J to 3 bases, leaving 8 bases not matched to a gene. The CDR3 sequence is 16 residues long. The V gene's germline CDR1 is LNHDA and CDR2 SQIVND (reference sequence). To note about this clone: Its matching antigen is unknown.

The chain recombines TRBV19 with TRBJ2-5; TRBD2 agrees at 8 bases. Sequenced: PBMCs. The source is a woman between 18 and 30 years old in good health and CMV-seronegative. This CDR3 reads CASSIWGGGTEETQYF. CDR3 nucleotides: TGTGCCAGTAGTATATGGGGCGGGGGGACGGAAGAGACCCAGTACTTC.